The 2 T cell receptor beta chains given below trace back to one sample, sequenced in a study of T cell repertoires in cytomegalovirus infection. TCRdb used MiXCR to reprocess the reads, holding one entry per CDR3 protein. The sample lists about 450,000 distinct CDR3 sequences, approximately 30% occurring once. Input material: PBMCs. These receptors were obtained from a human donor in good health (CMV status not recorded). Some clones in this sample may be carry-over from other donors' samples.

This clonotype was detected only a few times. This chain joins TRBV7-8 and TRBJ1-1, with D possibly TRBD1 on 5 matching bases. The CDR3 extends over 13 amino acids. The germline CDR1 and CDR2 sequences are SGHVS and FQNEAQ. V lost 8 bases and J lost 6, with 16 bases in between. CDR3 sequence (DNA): TGTGCCAGCTCTCGTCAGGGCCACCCTGAAGCTTTCTTT. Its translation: CASSRQGHPEAFF.

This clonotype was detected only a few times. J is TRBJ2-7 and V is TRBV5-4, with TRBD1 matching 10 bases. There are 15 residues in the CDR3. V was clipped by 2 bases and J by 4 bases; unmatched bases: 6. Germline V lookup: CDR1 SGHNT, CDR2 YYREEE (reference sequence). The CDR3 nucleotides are TGTGCCAGCAGCTTTCCGGGACAGGGGCTATACGAGCAGTACTTC. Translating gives CASSFPGQGLYEQYF.